The 31 T cell receptor beta chains below all came from one sample that was sequenced in a study of blood T cell repertoires in COVID-19. Data came from immunoSEQ multiplex PCR; TCRdb stores just in-frame clones and leaves some out. The sample includes 200,000 to 250,000 clones, nearly 90% of them seen just once. What was sequenced was PBMCs or T cells enriched from blood (not recorded which). The receptors come from a young man who had recovered from COVID-19.

V usage is TRBV30 and J usage is TRBJ1-1; a possible D gene is TRBD1 (5 bases). The V gene's germline CDR1 is GTSNPN and CDR2 SVGIG (reference sequence). This CDR3 is 12 amino acids long. Trimming took off 3 bases at V and 10 bases at J, with 15 bases between the two ends. CDR3 sequence: CAWRKGVGRAFF. In nucleotides, the CDR3 is TGTGCCTGGAGAAAAGGGGTAGGGCGAGCTTTCTTT.

V gene TRBV18 combines with J gene TRBJ2-2; D uncertain. The germline V gene encodes CDR1 KGHSH and CDR2 LQKENI. The CDR3 consists of 16 residues. The V end was cut by 2 bases, the J end by 1 base, with 11 bases between. CDR3 protein: CASSPVPSVNTGELFF. In DNA, the CDR3 is TGTGCCAGCTCACCAGTCCCATCGGTGAACACCGGGGAGCTGTTTTTT.

The chain links TRBV4-3 to TRBJ1-4; 8 bases are a match to TRBD1. With V trimmed by 3 bases and J by 4 bases, 7 bases remained unmatched. The CDR3 contains 16 residues. Germline V gene sequence: CDR1 LGHNA, CDR2 YSLEER. CDR3 nucleotides: TGCGCCAGCAGCCATCCAAGGACAGGGTATAATGAAAAACTGTTTTTT. It yields the protein CASSHPRTGYNEKLFF.

The chain employs TRBV19 and TRBJ2-7; 7 bases line up with TRBD1. CDR1 and CDR2 from the germline V gene are LNHDA and SQIVND (reference sequence). J lost 3 bases, V lost 5 bases, and 16 bases had no gene match. The CDR3 extends over 17 amino acids. CDR3 region: CASSAIKTGTAFYEQYF. CDR3 sequence (DNA): TGTGCCAGTAGTGCGATCAAAACCGGGACAGCCTTCTACGAGCAGTACTTC.

J is TRBJ1-5 and V is TRBV28; D remains unclear. Germline values: CDR1 MDHEN, CDR2 SYDVKM. There are 14 residues in the CDR3. Trimming removed 4 bases at V and 4 bases at J, with 11 bases between. This CDR3 reads CASSSPSTNQPQHF. The CDR3 nucleotides are TGTGCCAGCAGTTCCCCATCAACAAATCAGCCCCAGCATTTT.

The chain has TRBV29-1 and TRBJ2-7; possibly TRBD1 for D (6 bases). Germline V gene data show CDR1 as SQVTM and CDR2 as ANQGSEA. The CDR3 is 14 amino acids. The V gene lost 2 bases and the J gene lost 0 bases, with 11 bases spanning the gap. The CDR3 region is CSVEMGQSSYEQYF. The CDR3 bases are TGCAGCGTTGAAATGGGACAATCCTCCTACGAGCAGTACTTC.

The chain couples TRBV19 to TRBJ2-2, with 12 bases that match TRBD1. Germline CDR1 is LNHDA and CDR2 is SQIVND (reference sequence). V was clipped by 3 bases and J by 4 bases; unmatched bases: 3. This CDR3 has 16 amino acids. CDR3: CASSMGDRGRTGELFF. CDR3 nucleotide sequence: TGTGCCAGTAGTATGGGGGACAGGGGGCGCACCGGGGAGCTGTTTTTT.

Concerning this clone: This same CDR3 is encoded by further DNA sequences in the sample. J is TRBJ2-5 and V is TRBV30; no clear D gene. Looked up from germline, CDR1 is GTSNPN and CDR2 is SVGIG (reference sequence). The CDR3 totals 11 residues. V was trimmed by 2 bases and J by 5 bases, leaving 6 bases between them. DNA of the CDR3: TGTGCCTGGAGTTTCCGGGAGACCCAGTACTTC. Protein product: CAWSFRETQYF.

This sequence joins TRBV25-1 and TRBJ2-3; a possible D gene is TRBD1 (6 bases). CDR3 size: 15 residues. The ends were cut back, 6 bases at V and 0 bases at J, with 13 bases in the middle. Germline V lookup: CDR1 MGHDK, CDR2 SYGVNS. The CDR3 sequence: CASSRQQGSTDTQYF. The CDR3 region has the DNA TGTGCCAGCAGCAGACAACAGGGTAGCACAGATACGCAGTATTTT.

There are a few counts of this clone. The chain links TRBV12-3 or TRBV12-4 to TRBJ1-5; TRBD1 is a possible D gene (5 bases). The V and J ends lost 1 base and 9 bases respectively, with 10 bases between them. This CDR3 is built from 13 residues. DNA for the CDR3: TGTGCCAGCAGTTTAGATACAGGACGGCCCCAGCATTTT. Translated, it gives CASSLDTGRPQHF.

The chain joins TRBV19 to TRBJ1-2; D gene ambiguous. V lost 4 bases and J lost 5, with 11 bases in between. The germline V gene has CDR1 LNHDA and CDR2 SQIVND (reference sequence). The CDR3 covers 13 residues. The CDR3 sequence is CASSTLIRYGYTF. Written as DNA, the CDR3 is TGTGCCAGTAGTACCCTGATTCGGTATGGCTACACCTTC.

In this sample, this clone turned up a few times. V gene TRBV5-1 combines with J gene TRBJ2-7; the D gene is possibly TRBD1 (5 bases). Germline lookup yields CDR1 SGHRS and CDR2 YFSETQ. The CDR3 has 15 amino acids. The germline V and J ends were trimmed by 0 bases and 2 bases, with 12 bases remaining between them. For the CDR3, the DNA is TGCGCCAGCAGCTTGGAACAGGTCCCTCCCTACGAGCAGTACTTC. Translating it yields CASSLEQVPPYEQYF. Using reference TRBV5-1 and TRBJ2-7 for the parts outside the CDR3, the full variable domain is KAGVTQTPRYLIKTRGQQVTLSCSPISGHRSVSWYQQTPGQGLQFLFEYFSETQRNKGNFPGRFSGRQFSNSRSEMNVSTLELGDSALYLCASSLEQVPPYEQYFGPGTRLTVT.

The genes are TRBV15 and TRBJ2-3; 10 positions agree with TRBD1. Germline V CDR1 and CDR2: LNHNV, YYDKDF (reference sequence). The CDR3 totals 17 residues. The V gene end was trimmed by 7 bases and the J gene end by 1 base; junction bases not matched to a gene: 11. The CDR3 sequence: CATKSGQGTTRTDTQYF. The DNA for the CDR3 is TGTGCCACCAAGTCGGGACAGGGGACCACACGCACAGATACGCAGTATTTT.

The rearrangement uses TRBV19 and TRBJ1-5; a possible D gene is TRBD1 (6 bases). The CDR3 has 18 residues. Per germline, CDR1 LNHDA and CDR2 SQIVND (reference sequence). Trimming took off 1 base at V and 2 bases at J, with 18 bases between the two ends. The CDR3 DNA reads as TGTGCCAGTAGTATAGCAAATTACAGGGCGGAGGGCAATCAGCCCCAGCATTTT. This encodes CASSIANYRAEGNQPQHF.

This clone was observed a few times. The chain combines TRBV12-3 or TRBV12-4 with TRBJ1-2; 7 bases fit TRBD1. The junction had 6 bases not matched to a gene; V was cut back by 6 bases and J by 5 bases. The CDR3 is 13 amino acids. The CDR3 DNA is TGTGCCAGCAGGAAGACAGGGTCATATGGCTACACCTTC. This translates into CASRKTGSYGYTF.

This clone was counted only a few times. The V and J genes are TRBV6-6 and TRBJ1-5; 9 bases match TRBD1. The germline CDR1 and CDR2 sequences are MNHNY and SVGAGI (reference sequence). V lost 5 bases, J lost 5 bases, and 13 bases stayed unmatched. CDR3 size: 17 residues. In nucleotides, the CDR3 is TGTGCCAGCAGTCGCATAAACCCGGGACAGGGACATCAGCCCCAGCATTTT. This codes for CASSRINPGQGHQPQHF.

CDR3 loop: CACERQGYYGYTF. CDR3 DNA sequence: TGTGCCTGCGAACGACAGGGGTACTATGGCTACACCTTC. This rearrangement joins TRBV7-9 to TRBJ1-2; 8 positions match TRBD1. Germline V CDR1 and CDR2: SEHNR, FQNEAQ (reference sequence). This CDR3 contains 13 residues. Trimming took 11 bases from V and 3 from J; bases not matched to a gene: 8. Variable domain in full (rest from reference TRBV7-9 and TRBJ1-2): DTGVSQNPRHKITKRGQNVTFRCDPISEHNRLYWYRQTLGQGPEFLTYFQNEAQLEKSRLLSDRFSAERPKGSFSTLEIQRTEQGDSAMYLCACERQGYYGYTFGSGTRLTVV.

V is TRBV14 and J is TRBJ1-6; D is undetermined. V gave up 0 bases and J gave up 9 bases, with 12 bases separating them. Germline assignment: CDR1 SGHDN and CDR2 FVKESK. The CDR3 consists of 15 residues. CDR3 nucleotides: TGTGCCAGCAGCCAAGATAGAGGGAGCGGTTCACCCCTCCACTTT. It yields the protein CASSQDRGSGSPLHF. Supplemented by reference TRBV14 and TRBJ1-6, the full variable domain reads EAGVTQFPSHSVIEKGQTVTLRCDPISGHDNLYWYRRVMGKEIKFLLHFVKESKQDESGMPNNRFLAERTGGTYSTLKVQPAELEDSGVYFCASSQDRGSGSPLHFGNGTRLTVT.

This clone was seen more than once but under ten times. In the same sample, other DNA sequences code for this CDR3. The chain has TRBV12-3 or TRBV12-4 and TRBJ1-5, with D unresolved. This CDR3 has 12 residues. V dropped 3 bases and J dropped 4 bases, with 4 bases sitting between them. CDR3: CASSFRNQPQHF. The DNA for the CDR3 is TGTGCCAGCAGTTTCAGGAATCAGCCCCAGCATTTT.

The rearrangement joins TRBV7-6 to TRBJ2-1; D call uncertain. CDR1 and CDR2 from the germline V gene are SGHVS and FNYEAQ. Trimming pared 5 bases from V and 5 bases from J, leaving 16 bases between. This CDR3 is 15 amino acids long. CDR3 in amino acids: CASSRDLGVNNEQFF. DNA of the CDR3: TGTGCCAGCAGCCGAGACCTCGGAGTAAACAATGAGCAGTTCTTC.

This clone was detected once. This chain links TRBV3-1 (or the pseudogene TRBV3-2) with TRBJ1-2; TRBD1 aligns across 7 bases. V shed 5 bases, J shed 12 bases, and the junction held 18 bases outside the gene matches. CDR3 length: 15 amino acids. CDR1 and CDR2 from the germline V gene are LGHDT and YNNKEL (reference sequence). The CDR3 DNA follows: TGTGCCAGCAGCGGACATGGAGACAGGGCGAGGGGGAACACCTTC. The encoded protein is CASSGHGDRARGNTF.

The chain has TRBV7-8 and TRBJ2-5; tentatively, D is TRBD1 (5 bases). V lost 0 bases, J lost 5 bases, and 13 bases lay in between. Germline CDR1 and CDR2: SGHVS and FQNEAQ. The CDR3 has 15 residues. The CDR3 region is CASSLAGRERETQYF. The CDR3 coding sequence is TGTGCCAGCAGCTTAGCTGGCAGGGAAAGGGAGACCCAGTACTTC.

The chain is built from TRBV7-2 and TRBJ1-2; a weak D match, TRBD1 (6 bases). In germline, CDR1 is SGHTA, CDR2 FQGNSA. This CDR3 has 15 amino acids. V was pared by 0 bases and J by 4 bases, with 12 bases between. The CDR3 coding sequence is TGTGCCAGCAGCTTAGCCGCGGGGGCGGGCTATGGCTACACCTTC. It encodes CASSLAAGAGYGYTF.

This clone came up once. The V and J genes are TRBV11-2 and TRBJ2-7; a weak D match, TRBD2 (5 bases). V gave up 5 bases and J gave up 7 bases, with 12 bases separating them. CDR1 SGHAT and CDR2 FQNNGV come from the germline V gene. CDR3 size: 12 residues. The CDR3 nucleotides read TGTGCCAGCAGCCGGGATTCGAGGGAGCAGTACTTC. Its protein is CASSRDSREQYF.

The chain is built from TRBV14 and TRBJ1-1, with D possibly TRBD1 on 6 matching bases. V dropped 4 bases and J dropped 1 base, with 10 bases sitting between them. The germline gives CDR1 SGHDN, CDR2 FVKESK. The CDR3 has 14 residues. The DNA for the CDR3 is TGTGCCAGCAGCCGGTTGACAGGGAACACTGAAGCTTTCTTT. Protein sequence: CASSRLTGNTEAFF.

The chain links TRBV28 to TRBJ1-4; 9 positions agree with TRBD1. Trimming cost V 8 bases and J 8 bases; bases outside gene matches: 15. This CDR3 contains 16 residues. Germline CDR1 is MDHEN and CDR2 is SYDVKM. CDR3 nucleotide sequence: TGTGCCAGCCTGGAGGGACCGGGACAGGGTTTCGAAAAACTGTTTTTT. Protein: CASLEGPGQGFEKLFF.

The chain links TRBV6-5 to TRBJ2-2; a possible D gene is TRBD1 (6 bases). Trimming pared 0 bases from V and 4 bases from J, leaving 9 bases between. CDR1 is MNHEY, CDR2 SVGAGI, per germline. There are 15 residues in the CDR3. The CDR3 DNA reads as TGTGCCAGCAGTTACTCGGTACAGGGCACCGGGGAGCTGTTTTTT. It codes for CASSYSVQGTGELFF.

The chain couples TRBV11-1 to TRBJ2-7; 7 bases agree with TRBD1. There are 14 residues in the CDR3. Losses at the gene ends were 5 bases for V and 4 bases for J; bases not matched to a gene: 8. Germline V CDR1 and CDR2: SGHAT, FQDESV (reference sequence). Here the CDR3 DNA reads TGTGCCAGCAGCCGAGGGGGCTCCCCTTACGAGCAGTACTTC. Encoded protein: CASSRGGSPYEQYF.

This clone has only a few counts. The chain combines TRBV2 with TRBJ1-5; no clear D. Per germline, CDR1 SNHLY and CDR2 FYNNEI. Trimming removed 4 bases from V and 4 bases from J, with 11 bases in between. The CDR3 sequence is 14 residues long. The CDR3 protein is CASSVGMGNQPQHF. The CDR3 nucleotides read TGTGCCAGCAGTGTCGGGATGGGGAATCAGCCCCAGCATTTT.

The CDR3 DNA is TGTGCCTGGAGAAGACAGGGCGAGACCCAGTACTTC. It encodes CAWRRQGETQYF. The chain employs TRBV30 and TRBJ2-5, with TRBD1 matching 7 bases. V trimming: 3 bases; J trimming: 5 bases; junction bases outside the gene matches: 3. The CDR3 has 12 residues. Germline V gene lookup returns CDR1 GTSNPN and CDR2 SVGIG (reference sequence). Based on the CDR3 plus reference TRBV30 and TRBJ2-5, the full variable domain is SQTIHQWPATLVQPVGSPLSLECTVEGTSNPNLYWYRQAAGRGLQLLFYSVGIGQISSEVPQNLSASRPQDRQFILSSKKLLLSDSGFYLCAWRRQGETQYFGPGTRLLVL.

This chain joins TRBV27 and TRBJ1-2; 7 bases match TRBD1. CDR1 is MNHEY and CDR2 is SMNVEV in the germline V gene (reference sequence). The CDR3 extends over 13 amino acids. V shed 3 bases and J 8 bases; nucleotides not matched to a gene: 6. CDR3 nucleotides: TGTGCCAGCAGTTTGGGGCAGGGGGGCGGCTACACCTTC. Amino acids: CASSLGQGGGYTF.